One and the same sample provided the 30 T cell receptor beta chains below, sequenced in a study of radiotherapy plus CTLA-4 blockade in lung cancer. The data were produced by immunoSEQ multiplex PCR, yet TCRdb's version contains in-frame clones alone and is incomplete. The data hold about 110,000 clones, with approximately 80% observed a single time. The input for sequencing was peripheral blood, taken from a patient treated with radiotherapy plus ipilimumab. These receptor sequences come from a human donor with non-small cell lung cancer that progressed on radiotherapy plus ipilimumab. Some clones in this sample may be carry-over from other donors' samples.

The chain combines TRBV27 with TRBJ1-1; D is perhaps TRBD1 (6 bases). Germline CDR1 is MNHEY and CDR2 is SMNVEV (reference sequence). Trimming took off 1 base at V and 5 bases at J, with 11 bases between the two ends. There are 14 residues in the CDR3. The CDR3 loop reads CASSLLQGGTEAFF. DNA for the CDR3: TGTGCCAGCAGTTTATTACAGGGAGGGACTGAAGCTTTCTTT.

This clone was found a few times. DNA of the CDR3: TGTGCCAGCAGTCAACACAGGGGGCAGAGCACTGAAGCTTTCTTT. This translates into CASSQHRGQSTEAFF. V and J are TRBV11-2 and TRBJ1-1; 9 nucleotides align to TRBD1. The CDR3 length is 15 residues. The germline V gene encodes CDR1 SGHAT and CDR2 FQNNGV. V dropped 6 bases and J dropped 4; count of bases not matched to a gene: 9.

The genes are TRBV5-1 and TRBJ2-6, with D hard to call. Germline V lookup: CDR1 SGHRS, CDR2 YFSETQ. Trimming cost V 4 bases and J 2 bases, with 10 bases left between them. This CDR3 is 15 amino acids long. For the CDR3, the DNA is TGCGCCAGCAGCACCGTTGCTACTGGGGCCAACGTCCTGACTTTC. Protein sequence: CASSTVATGANVLTF.

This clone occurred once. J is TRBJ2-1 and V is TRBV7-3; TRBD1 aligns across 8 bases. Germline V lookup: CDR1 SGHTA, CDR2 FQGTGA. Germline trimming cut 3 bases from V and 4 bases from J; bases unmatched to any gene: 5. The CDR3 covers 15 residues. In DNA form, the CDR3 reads TGTGCCAGCAGCTTCAGACAGGGGAAATACAATGAGCAGTTCTTC. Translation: CASSFRQGKYNEQFF.

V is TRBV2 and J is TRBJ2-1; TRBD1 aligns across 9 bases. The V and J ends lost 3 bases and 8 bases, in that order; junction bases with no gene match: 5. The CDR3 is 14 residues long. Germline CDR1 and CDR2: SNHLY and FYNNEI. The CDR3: CASSDQGQGYEQFF. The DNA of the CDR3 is TGTGCCAGCAGTGATCAGGGACAGGGCTATGAGCAGTTCTTC. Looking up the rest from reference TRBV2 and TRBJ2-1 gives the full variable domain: EPEVTQTPSHQVTQMGQEVILRCVPISNHLYFYWYRQILGQKVEFLVSFYNNEISEKSEIFDDQFSVERPDGSNFTLKIRSTKLEDSAMYFCASSDQGQGYEQFFGPGTRLTVL.

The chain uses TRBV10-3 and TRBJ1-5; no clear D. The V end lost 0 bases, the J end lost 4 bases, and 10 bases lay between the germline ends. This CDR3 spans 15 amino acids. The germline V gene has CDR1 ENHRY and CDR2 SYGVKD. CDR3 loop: CAISESRTANQPQHF. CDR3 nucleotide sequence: TGTGCCATCAGTGAGTCACGAACGGCAAATCAGCCCCAGCATTTT.

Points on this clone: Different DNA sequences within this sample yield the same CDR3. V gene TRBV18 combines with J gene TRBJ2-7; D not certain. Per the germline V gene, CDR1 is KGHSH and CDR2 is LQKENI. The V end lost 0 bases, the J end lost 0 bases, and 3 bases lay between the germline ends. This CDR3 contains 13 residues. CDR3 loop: CASSPPSSYEQYF. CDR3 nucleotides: TGTGCCAGCTCACCACCGAGCTCCTACGAGCAGTACTTC.

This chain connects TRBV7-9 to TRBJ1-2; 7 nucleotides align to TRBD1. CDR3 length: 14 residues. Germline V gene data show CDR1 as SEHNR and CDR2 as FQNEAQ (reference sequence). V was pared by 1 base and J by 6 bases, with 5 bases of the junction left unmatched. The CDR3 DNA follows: TGTGCCAGCAGCTTAGGGACAGGACATCATGGCTACACCTTC. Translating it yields CASSLGTGHHGYTF.

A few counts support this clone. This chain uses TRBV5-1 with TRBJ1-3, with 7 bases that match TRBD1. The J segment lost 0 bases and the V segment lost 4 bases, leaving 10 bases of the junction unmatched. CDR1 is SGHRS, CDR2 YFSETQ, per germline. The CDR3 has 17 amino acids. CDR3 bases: TGCGCCAGCAGCCCAAACTCCCAGGGGGGCTCTGGAAACACCATATATTTT. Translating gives CASSPNSQGGSGNTIYF.

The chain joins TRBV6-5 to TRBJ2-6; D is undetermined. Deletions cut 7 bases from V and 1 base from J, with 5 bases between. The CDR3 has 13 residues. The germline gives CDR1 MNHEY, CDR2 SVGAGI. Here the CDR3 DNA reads TGTGCCAGCACTTGGTCTGGGGCCAACGTCCTGACTTTC. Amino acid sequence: CASTWSGANVLTF.

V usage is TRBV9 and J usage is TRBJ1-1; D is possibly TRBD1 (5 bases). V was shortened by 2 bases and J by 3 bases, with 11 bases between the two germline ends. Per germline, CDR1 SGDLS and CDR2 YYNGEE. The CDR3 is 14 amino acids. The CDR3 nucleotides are TGTGCCAGCAGCGTCAGGGATGTGGACACTGAAGCTTTCTTT. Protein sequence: CASSVRDVDTEAFF.

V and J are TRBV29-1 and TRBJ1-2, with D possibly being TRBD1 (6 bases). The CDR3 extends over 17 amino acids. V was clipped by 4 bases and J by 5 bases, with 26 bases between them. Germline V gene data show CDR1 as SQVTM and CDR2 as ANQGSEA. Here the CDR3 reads CSVGGRTPSEGLYGYTF. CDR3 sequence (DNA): TGCAGCGTTGGGGGGCGGACTCCATCAGAGGGATTATATGGCTACACCTTC.

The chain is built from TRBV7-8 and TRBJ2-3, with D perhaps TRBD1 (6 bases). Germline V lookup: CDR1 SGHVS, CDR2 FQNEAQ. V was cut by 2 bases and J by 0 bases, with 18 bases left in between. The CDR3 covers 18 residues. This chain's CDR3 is CASSLRSGVVGSTDTQYF. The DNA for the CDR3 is TGTGCCAGCAGCTTAAGGTCAGGGGTGGTGGGAAGCACAGATACGCAGTATTTT.

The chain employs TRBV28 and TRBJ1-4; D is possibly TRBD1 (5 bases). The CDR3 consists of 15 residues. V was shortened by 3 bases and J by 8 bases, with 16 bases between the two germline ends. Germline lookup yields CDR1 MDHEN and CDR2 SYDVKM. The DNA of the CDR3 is TGTGCCAGCAGTTTCATTGGAGGGGCACGGGAAAAACTGTTTTTT. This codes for CASSFIGGAREKLFF.

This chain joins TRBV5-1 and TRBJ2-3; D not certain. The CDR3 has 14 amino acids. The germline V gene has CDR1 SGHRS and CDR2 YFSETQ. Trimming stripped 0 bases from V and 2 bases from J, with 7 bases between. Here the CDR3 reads CASSLGDYTDTQYF. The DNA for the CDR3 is TGCGCCAGCAGCTTGGGGGATTACACAGATACGCAGTATTTT.

The CDR3 coding sequence is TGTGCCAGCAGTTACAGGGTTCCAGGGAATGAGCAGTTCTTC. It specifies CASSYRVPGNEQFF. This chain links TRBV6-5 with TRBJ2-1; possibly TRBD1 for D (5 bases). The V end was cut by 2 bases, the J end by 7 bases, with 12 bases between. Looked up from germline, CDR1 is MNHEY and CDR2 is SVGAGI. CDR3 length equals 14 residues.

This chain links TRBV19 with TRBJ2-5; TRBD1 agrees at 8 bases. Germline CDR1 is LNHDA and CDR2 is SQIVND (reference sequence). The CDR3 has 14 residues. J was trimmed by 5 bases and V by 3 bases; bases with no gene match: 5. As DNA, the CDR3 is TGTGCCAGTAGTATGTCAGGGGGCGTTGAGACCCAGTACTTC. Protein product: CASSMSGGVETQYF. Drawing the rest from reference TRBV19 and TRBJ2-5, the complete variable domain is DGGITQSPKYLFRKEGQNVTLSCEQNLNHDAMYWYRQDPGQGLRLIYYSQIVNDFQKGDIAEGYSVSREKKESFPLTVTSAQKNPTAFYLCASSMSGGVETQYFGPGTRLLVL.

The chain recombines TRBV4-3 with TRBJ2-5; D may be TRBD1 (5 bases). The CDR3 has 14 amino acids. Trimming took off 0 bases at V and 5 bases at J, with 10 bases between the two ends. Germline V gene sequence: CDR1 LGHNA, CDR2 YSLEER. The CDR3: CASSQDWGWETQYF. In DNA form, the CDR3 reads TGCGCCAGCAGCCAAGATTGGGGCTGGGAGACCCAGTACTTC.

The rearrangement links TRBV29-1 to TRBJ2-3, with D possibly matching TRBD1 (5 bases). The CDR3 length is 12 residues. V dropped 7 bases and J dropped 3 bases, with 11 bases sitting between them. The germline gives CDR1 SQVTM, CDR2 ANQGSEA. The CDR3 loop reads CSDRHRTDTQYF. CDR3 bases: TGCAGCGACAGGCATCGAACAGATACGCAGTATTTT.

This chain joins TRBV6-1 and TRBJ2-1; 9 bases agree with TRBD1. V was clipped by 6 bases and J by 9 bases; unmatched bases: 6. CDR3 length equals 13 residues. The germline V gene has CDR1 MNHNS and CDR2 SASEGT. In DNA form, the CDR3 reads TGTGCCAGCAGCGGGGACAGGGCCTCTGAGCAGTTCTTC. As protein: CASSGDRASEQFF.

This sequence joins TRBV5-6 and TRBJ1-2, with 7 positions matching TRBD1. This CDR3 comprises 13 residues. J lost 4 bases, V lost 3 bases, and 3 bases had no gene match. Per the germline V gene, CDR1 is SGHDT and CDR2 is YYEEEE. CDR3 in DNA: TGTGCCAGCAGCTCCGGGACAGCCTATGGCTACACCTTC. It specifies CASSSGTAYGYTF.

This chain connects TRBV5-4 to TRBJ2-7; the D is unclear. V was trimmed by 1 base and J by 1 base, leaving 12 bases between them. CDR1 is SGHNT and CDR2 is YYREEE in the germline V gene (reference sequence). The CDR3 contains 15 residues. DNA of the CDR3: TGTGCCAGCAGCTTGCCACACAGCTCGTCCTACGAGCAGTACTTC. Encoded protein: CASSLPHSSSYEQYF.

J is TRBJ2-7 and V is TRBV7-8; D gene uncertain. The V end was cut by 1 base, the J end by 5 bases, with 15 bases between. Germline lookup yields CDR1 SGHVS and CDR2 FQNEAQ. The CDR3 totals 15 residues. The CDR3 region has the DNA TGTGCCAGCAGCTTAGTGGCGGACGGCGCGCACGAGCAGTACTTC. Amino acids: CASSLVADGAHEQYF.

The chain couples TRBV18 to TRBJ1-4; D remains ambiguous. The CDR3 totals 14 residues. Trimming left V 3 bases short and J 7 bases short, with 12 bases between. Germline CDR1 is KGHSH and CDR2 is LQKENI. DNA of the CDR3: TGTGCCAGCTCACCGGTTGCCCTATTTGAAAAACTGTTTTTT. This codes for CASSPVALFEKLFF.

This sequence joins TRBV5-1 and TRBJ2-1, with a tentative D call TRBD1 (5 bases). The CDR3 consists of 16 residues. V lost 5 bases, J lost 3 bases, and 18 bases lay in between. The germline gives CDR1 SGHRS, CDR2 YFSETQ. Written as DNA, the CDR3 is TGCGCCAGCAGTGAGGCCCCCCCAGGGAACTACAATGAGCAGTTCTTC. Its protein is CASSEAPPGNYNEQFF.

CDR3 sequence (DNA): TGTGCTAGTGGTTTGGGGACGGACAATTCACCCCTCCACTTT. The encoded protein is CASGLGTDNSPLHF. J is TRBJ1-6 and V is TRBV12-5; D is undetermined. This CDR3 comprises 14 residues. The ends were cut back, 1 base at V and 7 bases at J, with 8 bases in the middle. Germline CDR1 LGHNT, CDR2 FRNRAP.

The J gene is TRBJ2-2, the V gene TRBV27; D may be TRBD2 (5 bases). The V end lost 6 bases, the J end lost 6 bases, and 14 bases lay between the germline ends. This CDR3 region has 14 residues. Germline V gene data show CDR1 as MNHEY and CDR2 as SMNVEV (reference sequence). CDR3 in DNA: TGTGCCAGCAGCAACTGGAACGGGGCCGGGGAGCTGTTTTTT. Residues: CASSNWNGAGELFF.

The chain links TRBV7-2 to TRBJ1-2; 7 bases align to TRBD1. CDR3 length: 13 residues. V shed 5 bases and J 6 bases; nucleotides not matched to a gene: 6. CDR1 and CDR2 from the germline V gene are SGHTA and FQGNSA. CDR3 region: CASSAVRGDGYTF. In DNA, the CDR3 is TGTGCCAGCAGCGCCGTCAGGGGGGATGGCTACACCTTC.

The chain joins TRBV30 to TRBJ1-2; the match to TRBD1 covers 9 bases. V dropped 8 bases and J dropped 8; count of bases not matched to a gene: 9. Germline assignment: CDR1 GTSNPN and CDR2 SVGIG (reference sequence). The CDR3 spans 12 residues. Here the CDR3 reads CAGTGWAAGYTF. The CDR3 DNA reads TGTGCCGGGACAGGGTGGGCAGCGGGCTACACCTTC.

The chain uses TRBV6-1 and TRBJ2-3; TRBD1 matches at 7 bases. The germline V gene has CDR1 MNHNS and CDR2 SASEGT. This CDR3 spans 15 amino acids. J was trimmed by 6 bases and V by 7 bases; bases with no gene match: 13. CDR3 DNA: TGTGCCAGCACCTCGACAGGGTCGGAAGGGGATACGCAGTATTTT. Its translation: CASTSTGSEGDTQYF.